A single sample gave rise to the 12 T cell receptor beta chains below, sequenced in a study of blood T cell repertoires in COVID-19. Method: immunoSEQ multiplex PCR; TCRdb's copy keeps in-frame clones and lacks some. This table holds approximately 340,000 clones, 83% found once. The specimen sequenced was peripheral blood. The receptors were sampled from a man aged 30 to 39 with active or convalescent COVID-19.

The CDR3 sequence: CASSPGTGTGYTF. The CDR3 bases are TGTGCCAGCAGTCCCGGGACAGGGACTGGCTACACCTTC. The J gene is TRBJ1-2, the V gene TRBV6-5, with 9 nucleotides matching TRBD1. This CDR3 contains 13 residues. The germline V gene has CDR1 MNHEY and CDR2 SVGAGI. The junction had 5 bases not matched to a gene; V was cut back by 5 bases and J by 7 bases.

J is TRBJ2-7 and V is TRBV28, with 10 bases fitting TRBD2. Trimming cost V 6 bases and J 3 bases; bases outside gene matches: 14. The CDR3 contains 17 residues. CDR1 is MDHEN, CDR2 SYDVKM, per germline. The CDR3 nucleotides read TGTGCCAGCAGGTGGGGACTAGCGTTGGTTGTCCTCTACGAGCAGTACTTC. This encodes CASRWGLALVVLYEQYF. Full variable domain (remainder filled in from reference TRBV28 and TRBJ2-7): DVKVTQSSRYLVKRTGEKVFLECVQDMDHENMFWYRQDPGLGLRLIYFSYDVKMKEKGDIPEGYSVSREKKERFSLILESASTNQTSMYLCASRWGLALVVLYEQYFGPGTRLTVT.

This rearrangement joins TRBV7-9 to TRBJ2-1; TRBD2 matches at 8 bases. Germline V lookup: CDR1 SEHNR, CDR2 FQNEAQ (reference sequence). The CDR3 is 15 amino acids. The trim removed 3 bases at V and 7 bases at J, leaving 8 bases unmatched. The chain's CDR3 is CASSFRGGERNEQFF. CDR3 sequence (DNA): TGTGCCAGCAGCTTTCGGGGGGGCGAAAGGAATGAGCAGTTCTTC.

The rearrangement uses TRBV7-7 and TRBJ2-1; 7 nucleotides agree with TRBD2. With V trimmed by 0 bases and J by 1 base, 3 bases remained unmatched. Germline V CDR1 and CDR2: SSHAT, FNYEAQ (reference sequence). The CDR3 consists of 16 residues. CDR3 residues: CASSLASGASYNEQFF. The CDR3 DNA sequence: TGTGCCAGCAGCTTAGCCAGCGGGGCTTCCTACAATGAGCAGTTCTTC. The whole variable domain, filled in from reference TRBV7-7 and TRBJ2-1, reads GAGVSQSPRYKVTKRGQDVTLRCDPISSHATLYWYQQALGQGPEFLTYFNYEAQPDKSGLPSDRFSAERPEGSISTLTIQRTEQRDSAMYRCASSLASGASYNEQFFGPGTRLTVL.

This chain uses TRBV5-6 with TRBJ2-1; 7 bases align to TRBD2. J gave up 1 base and V 4 bases, and 8 bases lay outside the gene matches. The CDR3 has 16 residues. Germline V gene data show CDR1 as SGHDT and CDR2 as YYEEEE. CDR3 region: CASSGGDQGSYNEQFF. The CDR3 bases are TGTGCCAGCAGCGGGGGGGATCAAGGATCCTACAATGAGCAGTTCTTC.

V usage is TRBV20-1 and J usage is TRBJ1-2; 7 bases agree with TRBD1. The CDR3 has 14 residues. The V segment lost 3 bases and the J segment 6 bases; nucleotides outside the gene matches: 10. Germline CDR1 and CDR2: DFQATT and SNEGSKA (reference sequence). CDR3 coding DNA: TGCAGTGCTAGTGCGACAGGGCCTAGGAATGGCTACACCTTC. Its protein product is CSASATGPRNGYTF.

The rearrangement uses TRBV28 and TRBJ1-4; D might be TRBD1 (6 bases). This CDR3 has 17 residues. CDR1 is MDHEN, CDR2 SYDVKM, per germline. V was clipped by 6 bases and J by 10 bases, with 27 bases between them. This CDR3 reads CASSPVERTGYRGKLFF. As DNA, the CDR3 is TGTGCCAGCAGCCCGGTAGAGAGAACAGGGTATAGAGGAAAACTGTTTTTT.

The V gene is TRBV25-1, the J gene TRBJ2-7; maybe TRBD1 (6 bases). The germline V and J ends were trimmed by 3 bases and 6 bases, with 12 bases remaining between them. Germline V lookup: CDR1 MGHDK, CDR2 SYGVNS. The CDR3 is 13 residues long. CDR3 in amino acids: CASSESGGREQYF. Written as DNA, the CDR3 is TGTGCCAGCAGTGAGTCTGGGGGCCGCGAGCAGTACTTC.

The V and J genes are TRBV5-4 and TRBJ1-5; D is perhaps TRBD1 (5 bases). Germline V gene sequence: CDR1 SGHNT, CDR2 YYREEE (reference sequence). The CDR3 is made up of 16 amino acids. V was clipped by 0 bases and J by 0 bases, with 10 bases between them. CDR3 protein: CASSLGRGNSNQPQHF. CDR3 DNA: TGTGCCAGCAGCTTGGGAAGGGGCAATAGCAATCAGCCCCAGCATTTT.

The chain carries TRBV7-9 and TRBJ2-7; D unresolved. The ends were cut back, 4 bases at V and 6 bases at J, with 16 bases in the middle. There are 14 residues in the CDR3. The germline V gene encodes CDR1 SEHNR and CDR2 FQNEAQ (reference sequence). The DNA of the CDR3 is TGTGCCAGCAGCTCTCAGGCCCCCTTGGCCGAGCAGTACTTC. This sequence encodes CASSSQAPLAEQYF.

This clone was seen just once. This chain links TRBV13 with TRBJ1-6, with TRBD1 matching 8 bases. Germline CDR1 and CDR2: PRHDT and FYEKMQ (reference sequence). CDR3 length: 16 residues. V lost 4 bases and J lost 7; bases outside the gene matches: 9. CDR3 region: CASSYGQGLENSPLHF. In DNA, the CDR3 is TGTGCCAGCAGCTACGGACAGGGCCTTGAGAATTCACCCCTCCACTTT.

This clone was counted a few times. The genes are TRBV3-1 (or the pseudogene TRBV3-2) and TRBJ1-2, with D possibly TRBD1 on 5 matching bases. Trimming shortened V by 7 bases and J by 8 bases, and 14 bases separated the two germline ends. This CDR3 comprises 12 residues. The germline V gene has CDR1 LGHDT and CDR2 YNNKEL (reference sequence). The CDR3 sequence is CASMQGGEGYTF. CDR3 nucleotides: TGTGCCAGCATGCAGGGAGGGGAAGGCTACACCTTC.